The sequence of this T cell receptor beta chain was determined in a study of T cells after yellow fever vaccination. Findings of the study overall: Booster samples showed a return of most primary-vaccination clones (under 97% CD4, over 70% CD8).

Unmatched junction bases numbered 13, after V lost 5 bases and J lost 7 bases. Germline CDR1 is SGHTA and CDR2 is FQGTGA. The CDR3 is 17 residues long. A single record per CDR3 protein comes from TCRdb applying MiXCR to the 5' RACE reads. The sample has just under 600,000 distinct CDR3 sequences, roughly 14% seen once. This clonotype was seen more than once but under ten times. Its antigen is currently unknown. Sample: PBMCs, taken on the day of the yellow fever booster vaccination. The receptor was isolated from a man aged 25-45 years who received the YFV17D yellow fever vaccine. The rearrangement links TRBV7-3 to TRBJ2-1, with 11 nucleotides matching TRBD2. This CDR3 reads CASSRTSGLRSGNEQFF. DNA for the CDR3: TGTGCCAGCAGCAGGACTAGCGGGCTACGCTCGGGGAATGAGCAGTTCTTC.